This is a list of T cell receptor beta chains from one sample in a study of radiotherapy plus CTLA-4 blockade in lung cancer. Profiled with immunoSEQ multiplex PCR; TCRdb holds only in-frame clones, not every one. The table lists over 100,000 clones, about 90% of them singletons. This material consisted of peripheral blood, taken from a patient treated with radiotherapy plus ipilimumab. The receptors were sampled from a human donor with non-small cell lung cancer that progressed on radiotherapy plus ipilimumab. Both conserved end residues are part of each CDR3. D genes are given only for firm matches. Only some rows state a clone size, as once, few, many or a class for expanded clones.

TGTGCCAGCAGATTGGTTGCGGGCAACAATGAGCAGTTCTTC CASRLVAGNNEQFF - - TRBJ2-1 TRBV7-3
TGTGCCAGCTCACCAACTAGCGGGAACTACATAGCCGAGCAGTACTTC CASSPTSGNYIAEQYF TRBD2 once TRBJ2-7 TRBV18
TGTGCCAGCAGCTTACCGGGGAGCTCCTACGAGCAGTACTTC CASSLPGSSYEQYF - few TRBJ2-7 TRBV7-9
TGCGCCAGCAGCTTGGAGGGCATTTGGAACACTGAAGCTTTCTTT CASSLEGIWNTEAFF - - TRBJ1-1 TRBV5-1
TGTGCCAGCAGCTTAAGAGGAGGGCCCTCTTTCCACAATGAGCAGTTCTTC CASSLRGGPSFHNEQFF - - TRBJ2-1 TRBV11-3
TGTGCCTGGAGTGCCACCGGGACGAGCTACAATGAGCAGTTCTTC CAWSATGTSYNEQFF - - TRBJ2-1 TRBV30
TGCGCCAGCAGCACACTCGCCCTGACAGGGGGGAATAGAAACACCATATATTTT CASSTLALTGGNRNTIYF TRBD1 - TRBJ1-3 TRBV5-1
TGTGCCAGCTCATTCAGACTAGCTTTACACACAGATACGCAGTATTTT CASSFRLALHTDTQYF TRBD2 - TRBJ2-3 TRBV18
TGTGCCAGCAGCGTAGGACTCGGTTCGACAGATACGCAGTATTTT CASSVGLGSTDTQYF - once TRBJ2-3 TRBV9
TGTGCCAGCAGACCTCTCACAGGGCCCGCCGATGGCTACACCTTC CASRPLTGPADGYTF - few TRBJ1-2 TRBV5-8
TGTGCCAGCAGCCAAGTGGGGGCTAGCGTCTACGAGCAGTACTTC CASSQVGASVYEQYF - - TRBJ2-7 TRBV4-2
TGTGCCAGCAGCGCGCCGGGACCTCAAGAGACCCAGTACTTC CASSAPGPQETQYF - - TRBJ2-5 TRBV7-8
TGTGCCAGCTCACCACCCGGGACTAGCGGGAGCTATGAGCAGTTCTTC CASSPPGTSGSYEQFF TRBD2 - TRBJ2-1 TRBV18
TGTGCCTGGAGTAACAGGGGTTCGAACACTGAAGCTTTCTTT CAWSNRGSNTEAFF TRBD1 - TRBJ1-1 TRBV30
TGTGCCAGCAGATTCCGACAGGGGTCGCCAACCGAGCAGTACTTC CASRFRQGSPTEQYF TRBD1 few TRBJ2-7 TRBV2
TGCGCCAGCAGCTTGCTACAGCGGGGTGAGCAGTTCTTC CASSLLQRGEQFF TRBD2 - TRBJ2-1 TRBV5-1
TGTGCCAGCAGAGAGGGTGGACAGGGGGCTTCTGAAGCTTTCTTT CASREGGQGASEAFF TRBD1 once TRBJ1-1 TRBV6-5
TGTGCCAGTAGTCATACAGGGGACACTGAAGCTTTCTTT CASSHTGDTEAFF TRBD1 - TRBJ1-1 TRBV19
TGCGCCAGCAGTGAGTTCGCCGCGGAGGAGCAGTACTTC CASSEFAAEEQYF - - TRBJ2-7 TRBV10-1
TGTGCCAGCACCAAGACTAGCGGGAGAGAGACCCAGTACTTC CASTKTSGRETQYF TRBD2 - TRBJ2-5 TRBV2
TGTGCCAGCAAATCTAGCGGGTACACCTACAATGAGCAGTTCTTC CASKSSGYTYNEQFF TRBD2 - TRBJ2-1 TRBV6-1
TGTGCCAGCAGCTCCCTACCTACAGCCACCTATGGCTACACCTTC CASSSLPTATYGYTF - - TRBJ1-2 TRBV7-6
TGCGCCAGCAGCTTGGAATGGGGCGGCCACGAGACCCAGTACTTC CASSLEWGGHETQYF - - TRBJ2-5 TRBV5-1
TGTGCCAGCAGTACACTAGCGGGGGTGGGCGAGCAGTTCTTC CASSTLAGVGEQFF TRBD2 - TRBJ2-1 TRBV6-4
TGTGCCAGCAGCTCCAGGGCCGCGCCGTTCTTC CASSSRAAPFF - - TRBJ2-1 TRBV9
TGCGCCAGCAGCTTGGAGGGGAGGGGATTGGACACCGGGGAGCTGTTTTTT CASSLEGRGLDTGELFF TRBD2 - TRBJ2-2 TRBV5-1
TGTGCCAGCAGCCAAGAGTTGGGGTTTACTGAAGCTTTCTTT CASSQELGFTEAFF - - TRBJ1-1 TRBV4-2
TGCGCCAGCAGCGAGAAAGAGACCCAGTACTTC CASSEKETQYF - - TRBJ2-5 TRBV5-1
TGTGCCAGCAGCGTGCTAGCGGGCCGGACAGATACGCAGTATTTT CASSVLAGRTDTQYF TRBD2 - TRBJ2-3 TRBV5-4
TGTGCCAGCAGTTTACGCGTTCAATACGAGCAGTACTTC CASSLRVQYEQYF - - TRBJ2-7 TRBV27
TGTGCCAGCAGCAATTCGCGCGGGATAGTCTTTGGTTCTTCCTACAATGAGCAGTTCTTC CASSNSRGIVFGSSYNEQFF - - TRBJ2-1 TRBV21-1
TGTGCCAGCAGCACGAATCAGGATACGCAGTATTTT CASSTNQDTQYF - - TRBJ2-3 TRBV9
TGTGCCAGCAGCACCGTGGGCAGGGGAGTTCAGTACTTC CASSTVGRGVQYF - - TRBJ2-4 TRBV7-3
TGTGCCAGCAGCCTTAGCGGGGGGGCCTACAATGAGCAGTTCTTC CASSLSGGAYNEQFF TRBD2 - TRBJ2-1 TRBV7-3
TGTGCCAGCAGCCGGGAGATTCCCCACAATGAGCAGTTCTTC CASSREIPHNEQFF - - TRBJ2-1 TRBV27
TGTGCCAGCAGTACCCTCTTTACCGGGGAGCTGTTTTTT CASSTLFTGELFF - - TRBJ2-2 TRBV6-5
TGTGCCAGCAGTGGCCGGGACAGGGATGGCTACACCTTC CASSGRDRDGYTF TRBD1 - TRBJ1-2 TRBV25-1
TGTGCCAGCAGTAGGGGACAGGGTAACTATGGCTACACCTTC CASSRGQGNYGYTF TRBD1 - TRBJ1-2 TRBV6-6
TGTGCCAGCACTGGGACAGGTCGTAAAGCCTTC CASTGTGRKAF TRBD1 - TRBJ1-2 TRBV11-3
TGTGCCATGGGGGGCAACGGGGGTCACGAGCAGTACTTC CAMGGNGGHEQYF - - TRBJ2-7 TRBV28
TGTGCCAGCTCACCCCCGGGACCTGCCTACGAGCAGTACTTC CASSPPGPAYEQYF - - TRBJ2-7 TRBV18
TGTGCCAGCAGCGTAGAGTTGGACTCGGAGACCCAGTACTTC CASSVELDSETQYF - - TRBJ2-5 TRBV9
TGCGCCAGCAGCCCCAGAGGGGGAGGGTCCTACGAGCAGTACTTC CASSPRGGGSYEQYF - - TRBJ2-7 TRBV5-1
TGTGCCAGCAGCTTAGGGGGGCGGGCGAGCTCCTACAATGAGCAGTTCTTC CASSLGGRASSYNEQFF - - TRBJ2-1 TRBV7-2
TGTGCCAGCAGCCAAGCACTCGCGGGAATCGAGACCCAGTACTTC CASSQALAGIETQYF - - TRBJ2-5 TRBV14
TGTGCCAGCAGCCCCCCGGACAGGGGATCTTTCGGCTACGAGCAGTACTTC CASSPPDRGSFGYEQYF TRBD1 - TRBJ2-7 TRBV13
TGTGCCAGCAGTTCCACTAGCAATGAGCAGTTCTTC CASSSTSNEQFF - - TRBJ2-1 TRBV6-5